The T cell receptor beta chain described here comes from a study of OX40 agonist ivuxolimab in advanced cancers. Overall study: Aged about 20 to 80 with a mean of 60 years, they were about 83% male. Study results and caveats: CD4+ and CD8+ T cells in blood underwent clonal expansion by week 6 at 0.1 to 3.0 mg/kg.

In the case of this clone: The target antigen is unknown.

Germline-derived CDR1 and CDR2 are SEHNR and FQNEAQ (reference sequence). The CDR3 is made up of 14 amino acids. V was cut by 3 bases and J by 5 bases, with 13 bases left in between. Some clones are missing from TCRdb's copy, which holds only in-frame ones; the method was immunoSEQ multiplex PCR. Among around 57,000 clones listed, 70% to 90% were seen once. The sample was CD4+ or CD8+ T cells sorted from blood, taken in a trial of the OX40 agonist ivuxolimab. This chain connects TRBV7-9 to TRBJ2-5; TRBD2 might be the D (6 bases). The receptor comes from an adult with an advanced solid tumor such as melanoma, head and neck, liver or kidney cancer. The CDR3 sequence is CASSFGGAQETQYF. Written as DNA, the CDR3 is TGTGCCAGCAGCTTTGGAGGGGCCCAGGAGACCCAGTACTTC.